This T cell receptor beta chain stems from a study of CD8+ T cells in alopecia areata. Notes on the study in general: Scalp specimens additionally yield sequences from normal skin's resident alphabeta T cells. Especially in alopecia totalis/universalis, lesional scalp showed greater clonality than normal scalp did.

Only a few counts were recorded for this clone. Its matching antigen is unknown. Investigators isolated RNA and reverse transcribed it into cDNA to act as the sequencing template. The method was immunoSEQ multiplex PCR; TCRdb's version includes in-frame clones alone and lacks a portion of them. The sample lists 80,000 to 100,000 clones, 41% seen once, with roughly 1.3% in the top ten. The sequence came from a human donor with alopecia areata. The material sequenced was CD4+ T cells sorted from blood.

The CDR3 DNA reads as TGTGCCTGGGGTCCCGGCCGCGAGCAGTACTTC. It yields the protein CAWGPGREQYF. V usage is TRBV30 and J usage is TRBJ2-7; no definite D call. Germline values: CDR1 GTSNPN, CDR2 SVGIG (reference sequence). This CDR3 has 11 residues. The V gene lost 5 bases and the J gene lost 6 bases, with 11 bases spanning the gap.